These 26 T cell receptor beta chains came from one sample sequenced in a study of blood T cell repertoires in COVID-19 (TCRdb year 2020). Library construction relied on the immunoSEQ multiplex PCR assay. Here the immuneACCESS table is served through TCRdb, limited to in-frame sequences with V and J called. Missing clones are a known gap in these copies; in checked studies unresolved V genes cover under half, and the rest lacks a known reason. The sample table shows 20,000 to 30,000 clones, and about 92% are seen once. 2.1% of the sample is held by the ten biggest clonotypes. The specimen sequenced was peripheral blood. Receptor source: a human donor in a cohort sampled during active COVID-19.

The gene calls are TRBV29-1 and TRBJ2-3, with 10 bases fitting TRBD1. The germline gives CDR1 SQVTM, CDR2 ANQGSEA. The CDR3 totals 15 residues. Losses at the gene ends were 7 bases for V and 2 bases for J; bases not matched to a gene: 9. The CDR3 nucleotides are TGCAGCGCTGGGACAGGGGCGGGGGACACAGATACGCAGTATTTT. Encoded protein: CSAGTGAGDTDTQYF.

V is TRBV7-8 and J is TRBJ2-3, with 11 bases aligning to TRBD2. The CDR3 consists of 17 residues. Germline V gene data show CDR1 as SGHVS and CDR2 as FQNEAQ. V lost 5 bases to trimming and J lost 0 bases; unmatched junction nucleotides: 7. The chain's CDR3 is CASSGGTSGASTDTQYF. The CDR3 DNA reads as TGTGCCAGCAGCGGAGGGACTAGCGGAGCTAGCACAGATACGCAGTATTTT.

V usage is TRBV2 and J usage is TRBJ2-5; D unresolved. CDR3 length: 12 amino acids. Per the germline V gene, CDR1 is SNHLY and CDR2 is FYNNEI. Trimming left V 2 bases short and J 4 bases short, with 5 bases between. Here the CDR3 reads CASSELRETQYF. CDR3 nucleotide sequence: TGTGCCAGCAGTGAATTGCGAGAGACCCAGTACTTC.

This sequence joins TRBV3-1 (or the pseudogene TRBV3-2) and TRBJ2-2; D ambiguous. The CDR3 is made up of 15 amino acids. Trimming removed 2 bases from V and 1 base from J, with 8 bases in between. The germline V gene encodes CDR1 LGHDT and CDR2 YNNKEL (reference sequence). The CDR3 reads CASSQKTGNTGELFF. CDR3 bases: TGTGCCAGCAGCCAAAAGACTGGGAACACCGGGGAGCTGTTTTTT.

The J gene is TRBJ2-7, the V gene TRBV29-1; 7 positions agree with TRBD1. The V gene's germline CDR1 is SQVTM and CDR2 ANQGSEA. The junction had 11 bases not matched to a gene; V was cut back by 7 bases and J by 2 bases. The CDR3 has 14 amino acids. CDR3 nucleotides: TGCAGCGCGACCTCGGGACAGAGCACCTACGAGCAGTACTTC. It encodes CSATSGQSTYEQYF.

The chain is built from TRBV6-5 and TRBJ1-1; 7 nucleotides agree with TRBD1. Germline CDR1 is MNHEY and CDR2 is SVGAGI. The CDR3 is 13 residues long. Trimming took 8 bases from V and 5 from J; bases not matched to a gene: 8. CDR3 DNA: TGTGCCAGCGGGCCACAGGGGACTACTGAAGCTTTCTTT. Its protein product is CASGPQGTTEAFF.

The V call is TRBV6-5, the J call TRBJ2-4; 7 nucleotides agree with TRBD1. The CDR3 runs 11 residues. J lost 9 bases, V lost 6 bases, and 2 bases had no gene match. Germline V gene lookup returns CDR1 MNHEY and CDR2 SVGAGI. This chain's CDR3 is CASSSGGIQYF. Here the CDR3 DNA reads TGTGCCAGCAGCTCAGGGGGCATTCAGTACTTC.

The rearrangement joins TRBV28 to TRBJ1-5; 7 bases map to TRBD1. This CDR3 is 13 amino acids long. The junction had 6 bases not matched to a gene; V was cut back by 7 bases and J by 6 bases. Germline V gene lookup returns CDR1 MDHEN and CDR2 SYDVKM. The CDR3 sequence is CASTSGGIQPQHF. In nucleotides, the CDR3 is TGTGCCAGCACGTCAGGGGGGATTCAGCCCCAGCATTTT.

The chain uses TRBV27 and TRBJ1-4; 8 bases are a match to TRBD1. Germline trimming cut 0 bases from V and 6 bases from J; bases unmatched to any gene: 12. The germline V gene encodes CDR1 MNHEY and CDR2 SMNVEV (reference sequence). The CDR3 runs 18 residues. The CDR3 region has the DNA TGTGCCAGCAGTTTATCCCCGCTTTTACAGGGGGGAGATGAAAAACTGTTTTTT. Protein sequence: CASSLSPLLQGGDEKLFF.

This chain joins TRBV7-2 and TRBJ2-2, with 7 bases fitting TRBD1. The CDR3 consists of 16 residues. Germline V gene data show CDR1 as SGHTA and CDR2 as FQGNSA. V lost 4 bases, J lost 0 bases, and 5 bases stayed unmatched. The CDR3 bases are TGTGCCAGCAGCTACGGACAGGTTACGAACACCGGGGAGCTGTTTTTT. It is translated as CASSYGQVTNTGELFF.

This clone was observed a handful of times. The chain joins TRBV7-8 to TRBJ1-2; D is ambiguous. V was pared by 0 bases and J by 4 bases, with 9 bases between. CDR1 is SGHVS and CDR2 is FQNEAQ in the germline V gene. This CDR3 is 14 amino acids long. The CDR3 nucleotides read TGTGCCAGCAGCTTAGCGCATGAGGGCTATGGCTACACCTTC. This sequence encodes CASSLAHEGYGYTF.

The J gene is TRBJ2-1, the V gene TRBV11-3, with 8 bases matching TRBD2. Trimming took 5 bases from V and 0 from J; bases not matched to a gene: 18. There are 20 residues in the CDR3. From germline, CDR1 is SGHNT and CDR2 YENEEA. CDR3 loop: CASSTRLALKPRSSYNEQFF. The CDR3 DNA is TGTGCCAGCAGCACCAGACTAGCGCTCAAACCTCGGAGCTCCTACAATGAGCAGTTCTTC. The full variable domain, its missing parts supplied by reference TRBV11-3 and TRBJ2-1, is EAGVVQSPRYKIIEKKQPVAFWCNPISGHNTLYWYLQNLGQGPELLIRYENEEAVDDSQLPKDRFSAERLKGVDSTLKIQPAELGDSAVYLCASSTRLALKPRSSYNEQFFGPGTRLTVL.

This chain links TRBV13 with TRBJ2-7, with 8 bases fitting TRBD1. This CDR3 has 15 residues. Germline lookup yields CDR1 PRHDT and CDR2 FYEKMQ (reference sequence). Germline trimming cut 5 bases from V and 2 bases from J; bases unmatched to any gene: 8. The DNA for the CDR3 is TGTGCCAGCAGCCAGCCCGGGACAGGACCCTACGAGCAGTACTTC. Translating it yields CASSQPGTGPYEQYF.

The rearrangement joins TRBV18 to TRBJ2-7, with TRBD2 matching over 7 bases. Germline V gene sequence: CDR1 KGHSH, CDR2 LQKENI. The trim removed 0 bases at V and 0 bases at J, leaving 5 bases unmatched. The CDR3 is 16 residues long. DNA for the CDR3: TGTGCCAGCTCACCACCGGGCGGGGGAAGCTCCTACGAGCAGTACTTC. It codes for CASSPPGGGSSYEQYF.

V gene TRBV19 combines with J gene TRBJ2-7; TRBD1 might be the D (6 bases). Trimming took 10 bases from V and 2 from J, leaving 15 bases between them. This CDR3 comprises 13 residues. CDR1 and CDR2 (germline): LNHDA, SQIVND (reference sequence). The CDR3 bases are TGTGCCACCTCCCTAGGGGGACCCTACGAGCAGTACTTC. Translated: CATSLGGPYEQYF.

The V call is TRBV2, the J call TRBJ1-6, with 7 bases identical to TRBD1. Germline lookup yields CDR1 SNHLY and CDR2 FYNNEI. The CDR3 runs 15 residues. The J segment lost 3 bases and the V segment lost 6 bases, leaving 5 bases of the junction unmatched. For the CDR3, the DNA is TGTGCCAGCAGGGTGACAGGGCTCTATAATTCACCCCTCCACTTT. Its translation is CASRVTGLYNSPLHF.

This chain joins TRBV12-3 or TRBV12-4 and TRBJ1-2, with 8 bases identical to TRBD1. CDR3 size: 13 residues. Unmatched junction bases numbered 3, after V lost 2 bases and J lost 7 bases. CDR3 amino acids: CASSLQGASGYTF. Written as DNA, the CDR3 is TGTGCCAGCAGTTTACAGGGGGCGAGTGGCTACACCTTC.

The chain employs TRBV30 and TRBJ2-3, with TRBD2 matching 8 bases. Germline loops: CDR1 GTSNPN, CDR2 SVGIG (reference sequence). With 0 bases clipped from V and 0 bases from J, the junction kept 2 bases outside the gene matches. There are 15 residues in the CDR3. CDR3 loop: CAWSVLAGSTDTQYF. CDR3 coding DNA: TGTGCCTGGAGTGTTTTAGCGGGGAGCACAGATACGCAGTATTTT.

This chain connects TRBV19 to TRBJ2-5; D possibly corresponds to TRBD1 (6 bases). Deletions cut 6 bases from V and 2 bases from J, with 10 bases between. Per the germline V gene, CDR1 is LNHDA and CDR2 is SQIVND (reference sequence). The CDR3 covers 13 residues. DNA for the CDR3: TGTGCCAGTAGCCGGGACATACAAGAGACCCAGTACTTC. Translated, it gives CASSRDIQETQYF.

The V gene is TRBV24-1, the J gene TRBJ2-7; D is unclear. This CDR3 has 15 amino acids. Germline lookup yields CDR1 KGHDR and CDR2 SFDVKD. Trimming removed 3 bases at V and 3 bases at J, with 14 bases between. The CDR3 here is CATSDPLDGIYEQYF. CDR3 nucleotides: TGTGCCACCAGTGATCCCCTAGACGGAATCTACGAGCAGTACTTC.

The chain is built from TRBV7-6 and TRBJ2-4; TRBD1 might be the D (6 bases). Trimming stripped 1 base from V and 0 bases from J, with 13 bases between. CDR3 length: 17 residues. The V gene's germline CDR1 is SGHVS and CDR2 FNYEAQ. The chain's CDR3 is CASSLEGQKLAKNIQYF. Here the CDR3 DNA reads TGTGCCAGCAGCTTAGAAGGACAGAAGCTAGCCAAAAACATTCAGTACTTC.

The CDR3 bases are TGCGCCAGCAGCTTGAATAGTCTAGCGGCCAATGAGCAGTTCTTC. It specifies CASSLNSLAANEQFF. V gene TRBV5-1 combines with J gene TRBJ2-1; TRBD2 aligns across 7 bases. Trimming removed 1 base from V and 6 bases from J; junction bases left unmatched: 7. This CDR3 has 15 residues. CDR1 is SGHRS, CDR2 YFSETQ, per germline.

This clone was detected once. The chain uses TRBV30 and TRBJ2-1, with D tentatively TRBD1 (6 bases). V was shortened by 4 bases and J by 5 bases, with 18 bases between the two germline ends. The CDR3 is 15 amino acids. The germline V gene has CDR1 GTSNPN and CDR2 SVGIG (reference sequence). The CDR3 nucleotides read TGTGCCTGGAACCTGGGGCAGGGGATCCACAATGAGCAGTTCTTC. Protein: CAWNLGQGIHNEQFF.

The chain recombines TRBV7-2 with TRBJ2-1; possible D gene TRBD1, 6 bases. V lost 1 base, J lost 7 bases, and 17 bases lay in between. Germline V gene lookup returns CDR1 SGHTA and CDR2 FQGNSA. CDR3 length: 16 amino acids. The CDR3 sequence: CASSLEALLGTNEQFF. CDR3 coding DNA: TGTGCCAGCAGCTTAGAGGCTTTACTTGGGACAAATGAGCAGTTCTTC.

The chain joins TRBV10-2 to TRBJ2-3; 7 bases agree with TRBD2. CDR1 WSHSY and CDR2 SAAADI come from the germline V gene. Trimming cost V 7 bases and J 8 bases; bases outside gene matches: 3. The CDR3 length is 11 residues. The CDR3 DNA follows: TGCGCCAGCAACGGCGGGGGTACGCAGTATTTT. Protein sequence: CASNGGGTQYF.

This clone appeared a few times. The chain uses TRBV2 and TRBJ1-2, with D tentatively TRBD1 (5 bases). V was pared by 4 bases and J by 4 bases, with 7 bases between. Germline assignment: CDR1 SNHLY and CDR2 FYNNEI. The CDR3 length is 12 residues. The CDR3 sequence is CASSVGAYGYTF. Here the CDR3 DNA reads TGTGCCAGCAGTGTAGGGGCCTATGGCTACACCTTC.